The following is a T cell receptor beta chain sequence with its context. The target antigen is unknown. This specimen belongs to a study of cytomegalovirus exposure and HLA in healthy donors. Study conclusions and caveats: CMV serostatus stood as the only immune exposure information on hand. Some TCR beta chains (over 150 of them) were listed as cytomegalovirus-associated.

In germline, CDR1 is SGHVS, CDR2 FNYEAQ. This CDR3 is 16 amino acids long. The J segment lost 1 base and the V segment lost 3 bases, leaving 5 bases of the junction unmatched. The PCR ran on 60 Vbeta and 13 Jbeta primers. Authors' processing steps: Counted up in a later analysis, unique TCR beta chains came to approximately 77 million, with about 9.9 million shared. The table came from immunoSEQ multiplex PCR; TCRdb's copy has only in-frame clones and leaves some out. V and J calls and clone size are given by that table; D and trimming were obtained from the DNA. In the table there are about 160,000 clones, around 79% of which are singletons.

This chain links TRBV7-6 with TRBJ2-2, with 7 bases aligning to TRBD1. Sequenced material: PBMCs. The clonotype comes from a female donor in good health and CMV-seronegative. The CDR3 DNA reads TGTGCCAGCAGCTTGCAGACAGGGCTGAACACCGGGGAGCTGTTTTTT. Translation: CASSLQTGLNTGELFF. The full variable domain, its missing parts supplied by reference TRBV7-6 and TRBJ2-2, is GAGVSQSPRYKVTKRGQDVALRCDPISGHVSLYWYRQALGQGPEFLTYFNYEAQQDKSGLPNDRFSAERPEGSISTLTIQRTEQRDSAMYRCASSLQTGLNTGELFFGEGSRLTVL.